The T cell receptor (beta chain) described here comes from a study of cytomegalovirus exposure and HLA in healthy donors. The roughly 120-subject validation cohort, separate from the roughly 670-subject first cohort, included the donors. Germline assignment: CDR1 SNHLY and CDR2 FYNNEI. CDR3 size: 12 residues. The V and J ends lost 6 bases and 5 bases respectively, with 10 bases between them. TCRdb keeps only in-frame clones here, not all; method: immunoSEQ multiplex PCR. The sample lists 170,000 or so clones, 80% to 85% occurring once. Sequencing was carried out using PBMCs. This chain connects TRBV2 to TRBJ2-5; TRBD2 is a possible D gene (5 bases). This receptor was identified in a woman under 30 in good health and CMV-seropositive. CDR3: CASSLREETQYF. The CDR3 DNA reads as TGTGCCAGCAGCCTTAGGGAGGAGACCCAGTACTTC.